This passage covers 26 T cell receptor beta chains from one sample sequenced in a study of T cell changes during pregnancy in multiple sclerosis. Data came from immunoSEQ multiplex PCR; TCRdb stores just in-frame clones and leaves some out. Of 30,000 to 40,000 clones listed, about 93% are singletons. The sample in question was CD4+ T cells from peripheral blood mononuclear cells, obtained in the third trimester of pregnancy. The source is a female donor in good health, enrolled as a control in a pregnancy study.

V is TRBV9 and J is TRBJ2-2, with a weak D call TRBD1 (6 bases). The CDR3 runs to 16 residues. Trimming left V 0 bases short and J 3 bases short, with 12 bases between. CDR1 and CDR2 from the germline V gene are SGDLS and YYNGEE. The CDR3 is CASSVAYRAYTGELFF. The CDR3 bases are TGTGCCAGCAGCGTAGCTTACAGGGCCTACACCGGGGAGCTGTTTTTT. The full variable domain, completed using reference TRBV9 and TRBJ2-2, is DSGVTQTPKHLITATGQRVTLRCSPRSGDLSVYWYQQSLDQGLQFLIQYYNGEERAKGNILERFSAQQFPDLHSELNLSSLELGDSALYFCASSVAYRAYTGELFFGEGSRLTVL.

This sequence joins TRBV7-6 and TRBJ1-4, with 11 bases aligning to TRBD1. The ends lost 5 bases at V and 5 bases at J; junction bases unmatched: 7. Per germline, CDR1 SGHVS and CDR2 FNYEAQ. This CDR3 has 16 residues. As DNA, the CDR3 is TGTGCCAGCAGCGGGGGGACAGGGGGAGAGAATGAAAAACTGTTTTTT. Translating gives CASSGGTGGENEKLFF.

The chain has TRBV28 and TRBJ1-4; 9 bases map to TRBD1. The junction had 1 base not matched to a gene; V was cut back by 6 bases and J by 14 bases. Germline CDR1 reads MDHEN; CDR2 reads SYDVKM. CDR3 length: 10 residues. CDR3 sequence reads: CASSGQGLFF. The CDR3 region has the DNA TGTGCCAGCAGCGGACAGGGGCTGTTTTTT.

This sequence joins TRBV9 and TRBJ1-6; weak D call: TRBD1 (6 bases). CDR3 length: 13 residues. The germline V gene has CDR1 SGDLS and CDR2 YYNGEE. V gave up 3 bases and J gave up 8 bases, with 9 bases separating them. The CDR3 loop reads CASSGQADSPLHF. In DNA, the CDR3 is TGTGCCAGCAGCGGACAGGCTGATTCACCCCTCCACTTT.

V and J are TRBV2 and TRBJ2-5, with 7 nucleotides matching TRBD2. The CDR3 covers 14 residues. V lost 10 bases to trimming and J lost 5 bases; unmatched junction nucleotides: 13. CDR1 is SNHLY and CDR2 is FYNNEI in the germline V gene. DNA of the CDR3: TGTGCCACCTATGGGGGGGGTTCCGGGGAGACCCAGTACTTC. Residues: CATYGGGSGETQYF. Together with reference TRBV2 and TRBJ2-5, the CDR3 gives the full variable domain: EPEVTQTPSHQVTQMGQEVILRCVPISNHLYFYWYRQILGQKVEFLVSFYNNEISEKSEIFDDQFSVERPDGSNFTLKIRSTKLEDSAMYFCATYGGGSGETQYFGPGTRLLVL.

This clone was counted once. A read error may produce the germline difference seen at one junction end. The genes are TRBV5-1 and TRBJ1-1; TRBD1 matches at 8 bases. CDR3 length: 11 amino acids. The germline gives CDR1 SGHRS, CDR2 YFSETQ. The CDR3 DNA reads TGCGCCAGCAGCGATCGGACAGGGCGAAGCTTT. This translates into CASSDRTGRSF.

The rearrangement joins TRBV28 to TRBJ1-1; 11 nucleotides align to TRBD1. Trimming took 11 bases from V and 1 from J; bases not matched to a gene: 6. The germline V gene has CDR1 MDHEN and CDR2 SYDVKM. The CDR3 contains 14 residues. The CDR3 loop is CAGKDRGRNTEAFF. CDR3 DNA: TGTGCCGGAAAGGACAGGGGGCGGAACACTGAAGCTTTCTTT. Full variable domain (remainder filled in from reference TRBV28 and TRBJ1-1): DVKVTQSSRYLVKRTGEKVFLECVQDMDHENMFWYRQDPGLGLRLIYFSYDVKMKEKGDIPEGYSVSREKKERFSLILESASTNQTSMYLCAGKDRGRNTEAFFGQGTRLTVV.

This chain's CDR3 is CASSLRTDTYEQYF. In nucleotides, the CDR3 is TGTGCCAGCAGCCTCCGGACTGATACCTACGAGCAGTACTTC. V and J are TRBV7-8 and TRBJ2-7; possibly TRBD2 for D (5 bases). Per germline, CDR1 SGHVS and CDR2 FQNEAQ. The CDR3 is 14 amino acids. Trimming left V 5 bases short and J 2 bases short, with 13 bases between.

This clone was recorded a few times. The chain carries TRBV5-4 and TRBJ1-3; 8 bases line up with TRBD1. This CDR3 has 15 amino acids. J lost 4 bases, V lost 5 bases, and 8 bases had no gene match. The germline V gene has CDR1 SGHNT and CDR2 YYREEE (reference sequence). The DNA of the CDR3 is TGTGCCAGCAGAACCGGGACAGGACCAGGAAACACCATATATTTT. It translates to CASRTGTGPGNTIYF.

The chain is built from TRBV2 and TRBJ1-3, with no clear D. This CDR3 contains 15 residues. CDR1 is SNHLY and CDR2 is FYNNEI in the germline V gene. V dropped 7 bases and J dropped 0 bases, with 13 bases sitting between them. The CDR3 DNA reads as TGTGCCAGCACCGAAGGCGGATTCTCTGGAAACACCATATATTTT. The encoded protein is CASTEGGFSGNTIYF.

This chain connects TRBV2 to TRBJ1-1; D gene ambiguous. Trimming took off 11 bases at V and 7 bases at J, with 11 bases between the two ends. The CDR3 consists of 10 residues. Germline CDR1 and CDR2: SNHLY and FYNNEI. The CDR3 DNA reads as TGTGCCTCCCAAGGGAGTGAAGCTTTCTTT. Translating gives CASQGSEAFF.

V is TRBV29-1 and J is TRBJ2-5; perhaps TRBD2 as D (5 bases). Germline loops: CDR1 SQVTM, CDR2 ANQGSEA. This CDR3 is 11 amino acids long. V was shortened by 3 bases and J by 7 bases, with 9 bases between the two germline ends. The DNA of the CDR3 is TGCAGCGTTGATGGTCGGGGGACCCAGTACTTC. Encoded protein: CSVDGRGTQYF. Full variable domain (rest looked up from reference TRBV29-1 and TRBJ2-5): SAVISQKPSRDICQRGTSLTIQCQVDSQVTMMFWYRQQPGQSLTLIATANQGSEATYESGFVIDKFPISRPNLTFSTLTVSNMSPEDSSIYLCSVDGRGTQYFGPGTRLLVL.

CDR3 residues: CASSEWTSSYEQYF. CDR3 in DNA: TGTGCCAGCAGCGAATGGACTTCTTCCTACGAGCAGTACTTC. This chain uses TRBV7-9 with TRBJ2-7; D perhaps matches TRBD2 (5 bases). The CDR3 spans 14 residues. Germline V gives CDR1 SEHNR, CDR2 FQNEAQ (reference sequence). Trimming removed 5 bases at V and 1 base at J, with 12 bases between.

V is TRBV11-1 and J is TRBJ2-3; TRBD1 agrees at 8 bases. CDR3 length: 15 residues. Germline V gene lookup returns CDR1 SGHAT and CDR2 FQDESV (reference sequence). Trimming cost V 1 base and J 5 bases; bases outside gene matches: 5. The CDR3 is CASSLGQGFVDTQYF. CDR3 DNA: TGTGCCAGCAGCTTAGGACAGGGGTTTGTAGATACGCAGTATTTT. Full variable domain (rest looked up from reference TRBV11-1 and TRBJ2-3): EAEVAQSPRYKITEKSQAVAFWCDPISGHATLYWYRQILGQGPELLVQFQDESVVDDSQLPKDRFSAERLKGVDSTLKIQPAELGDSAMYLCASSLGQGFVDTQYFGPGTRLTVL.

CDR3 protein: CASSWGQGLGNTIYF. DNA for the CDR3: TGTGCCAGCAGTTGGGGACAGGGGCTTGGAAACACCATATATTTT. J is TRBJ1-3 and V is TRBV5-6; 10 nucleotides line up with TRBD1. Germline values: CDR1 SGHDT, CDR2 YYEEEE. Trimming at V came to 5 bases and at J to 3 bases, leaving 5 bases not matched to a gene. This CDR3 has 15 amino acids.

The chain links TRBV6-5 to TRBJ2-7; 11 bases line up with TRBD2. J lost 3 bases, V lost 7 bases, and 8 bases had no gene match. The CDR3 is 15 amino acids. Germline V gives CDR1 MNHEY, CDR2 SVGAGI. For the CDR3, the DNA is TGTGCCAGCACGCTAGCGGGGGGCCAGGGCTACGAGCAGTACTTC. Protein: CASTLAGGQGYEQYF.

This clone appeared a single time. This chain uses TRBV5-8 with TRBJ2-3, with 12 bases aligning to TRBD2. Germline values: CDR1 SGHTS, CDR2 YDEGEE. The J segment lost 6 bases and the V segment lost 4 bases, leaving 6 bases of the junction unmatched. The CDR3 loop spans 15 amino acids. Written as DNA, the CDR3 is TGTGCCAGCAGCCCTGGACTAGCGGGGTCTGATACGCAGTATTTT. Protein sequence: CASSPGLAGSDTQYF.

The V gene is TRBV4-2, the J gene TRBJ2-5; TRBD1 might be the D (7 bases). Germline V gene data show CDR1 as LGHNA and CDR2 as YNFKEQ. The V gene lost 0 bases and the J gene lost 3 bases, with 11 bases spanning the gap. The CDR3 contains 15 residues. CDR3 coding DNA: TGTGCCAGCAGCCAAGATCCCAGGGGGGAAGAGACCCAGTACTTC. This codes for CASSQDPRGEETQYF.

The genes are TRBV5-8 and TRBJ2-6; unclear D gene. The CDR3 length is 18 residues. Germline CDR1 is SGHTS and CDR2 is YDEGEE. Trimming took 0 bases from V and 1 from J, leaving 14 bases between them. CDR3 loop: CASSLAVTLPSGANVLTF. CDR3 coding DNA: TGTGCCAGCAGCTTGGCAGTGACACTCCCATCTGGGGCCAACGTCCTGACTTTC.

V and J are TRBV5-1 and TRBJ2-7; TRBD1 agrees at 10 bases. The CDR3 covers 15 residues. Germline V lookup: CDR1 SGHRS, CDR2 YFSETQ. V gave up 0 bases and J gave up 7 bases; unmatched junction bases: 7. The CDR3 here is CASSLEGQGSREQYF. In DNA, the CDR3 is TGCGCCAGCAGCTTGGAGGGACAGGGGTCTCGAGAGCAGTACTTC.

J is TRBJ2-7 and V is TRBV5-1; D not certain. Trimming removed 4 bases from V and 2 bases from J, with 19 bases in between. The CDR3 is 16 amino acids. The germline CDR1 and CDR2 sequences are SGHRS and YFSETQ. The CDR3 spells CASSRTPTSTTYEQYF. CDR3 sequence (DNA): TGCGCCAGCAGCCGTACCCCGACTTCTACTACCTACGAGCAGTACTTC.

The chain is built from TRBV2 and TRBJ2-3; tentatively, D is TRBD2 (5 bases). CDR1 and CDR2 from the germline V gene are SNHLY and FYNNEI. V was shortened by 7 bases and J by 8 bases, with 10 bases between the two germline ends. This CDR3 region has 11 residues. The CDR3 nucleotides read TGTGCCAGCACAGTAGAGGGTACGCAGTATTTT. Residues: CASTVEGTQYF.

The chain employs TRBV19 and TRBJ2-7; D is perhaps TRBD2 (6 bases). CDR3 length equals 10 residues. Germline-derived CDR1 and CDR2 are LNHDA and SQIVND (reference sequence). CDR3 DNA sequence: TGTGGGAGGCGGGACCACGAGCAGTACTTC. Its protein product is CGRRDHEQYF.

This sequence joins TRBV5-1 and TRBJ1-1; TRBD1 matches 7 bases. In germline, CDR1 is SGHRS, CDR2 YFSETQ. The CDR3 runs 14 residues. V shed 2 bases and J 5 bases; nucleotides not matched to a gene: 6. The CDR3 DNA reads TGCGCCAGCAGCTTTAAGGGGGCAGGAACTGAAGCTTTCTTT. Translating it yields CASSFKGAGTEAFF.

The sample holds one count of this clone. The rearrangement joins TRBV5-4 to TRBJ1-3; D is ambiguous. V lost 1 base and J 0 bases, leaving 11 bases between the germline ends. The CDR3 contains 16 residues. Germline assignment: CDR1 SGHNT and CDR2 YYREEE (reference sequence). CDR3 bases: TGTGCCAGCAGCTTGAGAGCCGCGGGCTCTGGAAACACCATATATTTT. Translating it yields CASSLRAAGSGNTIYF. The variable domain in full, with the rest retrieved from reference TRBV5-4 and TRBJ1-3, is ETGVTQSPTHLIKTRGQQVTLRCSSQSGHNTVSWYQQALGQGPQFIFQYYREEENGRGNFPPRFSGLQFPNYSSELNVNALELDDSALYLCASSLRAAGSGNTIYFGEGSWLTVV.

The gene calls are TRBV28 and TRBJ1-2; TRBD1 might be the D (6 bases). CDR3 length: 12 residues. The ends were cut back, 8 bases at V and 3 bases at J, with 10 bases in the middle. Germline values: CDR1 MDHEN, CDR2 SYDVKM. The CDR3 protein is CASEGVDYGYTF. In nucleotides, the CDR3 is TGTGCCAGCGAGGGGGTCGACTATGGCTACACCTTC.